This T cell receptor beta chain was observed in a study of T cell responses to AZD1222 COVID-19 vaccine. In regard to this clone: Its target is not known.

V lost 0 bases and J lost 6, with 14 bases in between. This CDR3 comprises 15 residues. Looked up from germline, CDR1 is LNHNV and CDR2 is YYDKDF (reference sequence). Broader study findings: At baseline, just six AZD1222 recipients tested seropositive.

Generated by immunoSEQ multiplex PCR, the TCRdb table keeps only in-frame clones and is missing some. The table lists roughly 100,000 clones, 90% of them singletons. Second-dose schedules of about 4 or about 12 weeks were combined. The J gene is TRBJ1-2, the V gene TRBV15; no reliable D call. The source is an adult who received the AZD1222 COVID-19 vaccine. The sequencing here drew on peripheral blood, taken 28 days after the second AZD1222 dose. The CDR3 nucleotides are TGTGCCACCAGCAGAGACCCGACAAGGGCCCATGGCTACACCTTC. As protein: CATSRDPTRAHGYTF.